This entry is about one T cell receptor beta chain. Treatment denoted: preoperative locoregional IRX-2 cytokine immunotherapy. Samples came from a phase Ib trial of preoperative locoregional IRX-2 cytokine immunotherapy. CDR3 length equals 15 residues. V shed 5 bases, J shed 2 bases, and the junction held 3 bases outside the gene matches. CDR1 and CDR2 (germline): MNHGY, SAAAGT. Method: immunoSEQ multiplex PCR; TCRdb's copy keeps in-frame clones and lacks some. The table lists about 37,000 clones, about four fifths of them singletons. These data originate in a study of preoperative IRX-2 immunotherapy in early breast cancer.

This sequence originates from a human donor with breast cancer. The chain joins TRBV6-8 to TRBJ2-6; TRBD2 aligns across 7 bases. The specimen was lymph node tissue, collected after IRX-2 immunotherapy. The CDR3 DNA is TGTGCCAGCAGTGTTGCGGGGGCTGGGGCCAACGTCCTGACTTTC. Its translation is CASSVAGAGANVLTF.